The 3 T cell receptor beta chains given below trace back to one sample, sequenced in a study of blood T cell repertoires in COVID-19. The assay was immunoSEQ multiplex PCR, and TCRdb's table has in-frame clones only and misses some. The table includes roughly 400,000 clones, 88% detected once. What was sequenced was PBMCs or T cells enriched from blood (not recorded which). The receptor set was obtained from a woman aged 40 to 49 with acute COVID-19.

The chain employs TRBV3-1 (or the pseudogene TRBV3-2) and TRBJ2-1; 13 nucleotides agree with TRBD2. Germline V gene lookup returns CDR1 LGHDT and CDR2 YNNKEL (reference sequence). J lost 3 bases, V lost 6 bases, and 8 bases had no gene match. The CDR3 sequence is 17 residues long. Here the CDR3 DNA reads TGTGCCAGCAGTTCCGGGACTAGCGGGGCTATCTACAATGAGCAGTTCTTC. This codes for CASSSGTSGAIYNEQFF.

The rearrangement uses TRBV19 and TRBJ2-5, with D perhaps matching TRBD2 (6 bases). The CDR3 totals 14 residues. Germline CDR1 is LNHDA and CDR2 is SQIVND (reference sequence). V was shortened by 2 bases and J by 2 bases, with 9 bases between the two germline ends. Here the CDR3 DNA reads TGTGCCAGTAGTATACGCGGGAAACAAGAGACCCAGTACTTC. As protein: CASSIRGKQETQYF. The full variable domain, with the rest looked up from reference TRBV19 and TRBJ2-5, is DGGITQSPKYLFRKEGQNVTLSCEQNLNHDAMYWYRQDPGQGLRLIYYSQIVNDFQKGDIAEGYSVSREKKESFPLTVTSAQKNPTAFYLCASSIRGKQETQYFGPGTRLLVL.

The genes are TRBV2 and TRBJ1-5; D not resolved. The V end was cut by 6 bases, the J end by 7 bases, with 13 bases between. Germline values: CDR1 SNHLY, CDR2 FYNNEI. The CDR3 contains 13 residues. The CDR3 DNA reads TGTGCCAGCAGCGGGGATTTGGGGCAGCCCCAGCATTTT. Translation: CASSGDLGQPQHF. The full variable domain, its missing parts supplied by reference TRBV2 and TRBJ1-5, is EPEVTQTPSHQVTQMGQEVILRCVPISNHLYFYWYRQILGQKVEFLVSFYNNEISEKSEIFDDQFSVERPDGSNFTLKIRSTKLEDSAMYFCASSGDLGQPQHFGDGTRLSIL.